This TCR beta chain was captured in a study of blood T cells in healthy people across ages (dated by TCRdb to about 2015). At the level of the whole study: In model experiments, template switching captured roughly one uniquely barcoded TCR beta cDNA molecule for every two T cells. Using deep sequencing normalized with unique cDNA molecular identifiers, the study measured how TCR beta repertoire diversity changes with age. The donors were divided into four age groups: young (average about 16 years), middle-aged (approximately 39), aged (about 60) and long-lived (roughly 82). Using the same blood draw, the study looked at two additional independent replicas of 1 million unique cDNA reads for two donors, one aged 18 to 30 and the other aged 80 or older. Study-wide conclusions, independent of this receptor: Compared with the aged group, the long-lived group had more naive CD4+ T cells, fewer expanded clones and increased TCR diversity, suggesting age selection. There was a strong correlation between observed TCR beta diversity and the percentage of naive T cells measured by flow cytometry. Because the CMV infection status of the donors was unknown, age-related changes in expanded clonotypes may potentially have been confounded. Estimates of total diversity from one million sequenced T cells were regarded as lower bounds and underestimates. Bulk unsorted PBMC profiling prevented conclusive comparison of naive and antigen-experienced compartments. As age increased, observed TCR beta diversity per million T cells dropped in a roughly linear way, and a significant reduction was already evident by age about 40.

Libraries were built with 5' RACE. The listed sequencing device is Illumina HiSeq 2500. A second about 7 to 12 cycle PCR used a sample-barcoded 5' primer and a J-beta primer mix. A template-switch 5' adaptor carrying 12 random nucleotides introduced a unique molecular identifier onto each TCR beta cDNA molecule. Each sample yielded at least 3 million CDR3-containing paired-end reads. First-strand cDNA synthesis was performed from all RNA using the Mint cDNA synthesis kit, with priming by a TRBC-specific oligonucleotide. Following uracil-DNA glycosylase treatment, a first 18-cycle PCR with universal primers M1SS and BC2_uni_R was performed on all cDNA. The original pipeline was this. Normalization of each sample was performed by random selection of 1 million high-quality reads, each carrying a distinct molecular identifier. Reads with shared molecular identifiers were discarded instead of being binned into consensus sequences. CDR3 identification, clonotype clustering and error correction used MiTCR with a Q25 quality threshold and the strictest error-elimination algorithm. A nonparametric unseen species model with Euler transformation was used to estimate lower-bound total TCR beta diversity. The public reads were reanalyzed by TCRdb: fastp trimming at Q25, MiXCR alignment, in-frame beta chains only. Entries are consolidated by CDR3 protein sequence, retaining the most common genes and DNA. TCRdb's processing, not the authors', yielded these V and J calls. The sample contains roughly 1,100,000 distinct CDR3 sequences, around 25% of them found a single time. The leading ten clones occupy approximately 0.71% of the sample.

Taken from cysteine to phenylalanine, the CDR3 has 20 residues. Only the CDR3 part of the read is kept: 60 bases, read in frame from the first base. From a lookup of the germline V gene (reference sequence), CDR1 and CDR2 are PRHDT and FYEKMQ. Details on this clonotype: The clone's antigen remains unknown. A junction boundary mismatches the germline segment, possibly from a read error.

Donors were 35 to 40 systemically healthy Caucasian individuals from Russia aged roughly 6 to 95 years. Approximately 9.3 milliliters of peripheral blood were collected from each donor into EDTA-treated Vacutainer tubes. Ficoll-Paque density-gradient centrifugation was used to isolate PBMCs, with at least 7 million per sample. Total RNA, at least 5 micrograms per sample, was extracted from PBMCs with Trizol reagent. The percentages of naive CD45RAhigh/CD27high T cells were determined by flow cytometry on a PBMC aliquot from every donor. The same sample was also studied in work on T cells of mothers and their children. As described in the second report: Nine systemically healthy Caucasian individuals served as donors, namely three mothers together with their six children. cDNA synthesis used all of the extracted RNA, with around 1.5 ug of RNA in each 15 ul reaction. In the second PCR, the M1S primer introduced both the sample barcodes and 2-4 random nucleotides. Each mother yielded over 8.5 million TCR beta CDR3 reads and each child 2.5 million to 3 million reads. Thymic selection shapes the output of TCR recombination in a similar way in related and unrelated pairs, and inherited differences have a minor effect. Related mother-child pairs always showed normalized repertoire overlap that was slightly higher than in unrelated mother-child pairs, though the difference was never significant. Persistent microchimeric T cell clones were not detected, at a sensitivity of 85 to 100 clones per million clonotypes. In the study, deep NGS was used to compare the TCR beta repertoires of mothers and children, and features distinguishing related mother-child pairs from unrelated individuals were sought. The mean age was about 38 +/- 4 years for the mothers and roughly 11 +/- 4 years for the children. After adapter ligation was performed with NEBNext reagents, the libraries were sequenced on an Illumina HiSeq 2000 with 100+100 nt paired-end reads. Mother and child libraries were prepared a month apart and sequenced in separate runs to prevent cross-contamination. Between roughly 450,000 and 2,000,000 distinct TCR beta clonotypes were identified per donor. Naive TCR beta clonotypes were estimated from low-frequency clonotypes matched to each donor's FACS-determined naive share, without sorting.

This TCR derives from a girl under 10 years old in good health. The sample was blood. Recombination linked TRBV13 to TRBJ2-2, with 10 bases matching TRBD1. Read as DNA, the sequence is TGTGCCAGCAGCCTAGTAGGGACAGGGGACCCTACCGCGAACACCGGGGAGCCGTTTTTT. The resulting protein is CASSLVGTGDPTANTGEPFF.